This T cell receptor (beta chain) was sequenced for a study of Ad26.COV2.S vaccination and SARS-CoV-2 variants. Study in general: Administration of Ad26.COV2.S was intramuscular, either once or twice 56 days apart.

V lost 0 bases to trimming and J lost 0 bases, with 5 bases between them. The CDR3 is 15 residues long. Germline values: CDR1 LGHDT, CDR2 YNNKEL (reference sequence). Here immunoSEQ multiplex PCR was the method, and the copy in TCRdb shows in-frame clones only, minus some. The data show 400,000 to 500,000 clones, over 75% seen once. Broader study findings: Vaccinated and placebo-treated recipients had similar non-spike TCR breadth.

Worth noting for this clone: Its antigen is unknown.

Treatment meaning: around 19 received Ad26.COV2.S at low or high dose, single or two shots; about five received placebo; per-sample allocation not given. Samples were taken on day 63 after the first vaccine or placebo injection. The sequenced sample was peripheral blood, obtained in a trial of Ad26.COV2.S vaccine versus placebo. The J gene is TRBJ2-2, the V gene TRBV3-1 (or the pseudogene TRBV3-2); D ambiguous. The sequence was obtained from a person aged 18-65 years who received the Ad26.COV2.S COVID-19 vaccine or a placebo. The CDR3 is CASSQDSANTGELFF. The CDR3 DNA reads TGTGCCAGCAGCCAAGATTCGGCGAACACCGGGGAGCTGTTTTTT.